A single TCR beta chain is shown here with its context. Repertoires were generated with immunoSEQ multiplex PCR, while TCRdb's copy carries only in-frame clones and drops some. The profile shows 950,000 to 1,100,000 clones, more than 60% of them singletons. This sample was taken from a study of shared clonotypes between healthy human individuals. The V and J ends lost 2 bases and 4 bases respectively, with 8 bases between them. The CDR3 sequence is 13 residues long. CDR1 and CDR2 (germline): SGHDN, FVKESK. Sequences were obtained from memory CD4+ T cells sorted from blood. Subset noted: CD45RA-negative fraction. The sequence came from a man between 18 and 29 years old in good health. The V gene is TRBV14, the J gene TRBJ1-1; no firm D call. The CDR3 nucleotides read TGTGCCAGCAGCCAACAGGTAGGCACTGAAGCTTTCTTT. This translates into CASSQQVGTEAFF.